This TCR beta chain was documented in a study of T cells after yellow fever vaccination. As for the study in general: Preparation of the low-cell-number fractions used SMART-Seq v4 Ultra Low Input.

This clonotype has only a few counts. Its antigen is not known. TCRdb recomputed calls from the 5' RACE reads with MiXCR, one row per CDR3 protein. This sample carries 450,000 to 650,000 distinct CDR3 sequences, just over 20% of them seen once, and the ten largest clones take around 16%. V was pared by 0 bases and J by 6 bases, with 12 bases between. Germline V gene lookup returns CDR1 ENHRY and CDR2 SYGVKD. The CDR3 consists of 15 residues. Findings of the study overall: By day 5 rather than day 15, the secondary response had peaked, though it was weaker.

This chain joins TRBV10-3 and TRBJ1-5, with D maybe TRBD1 (6 bases). The receptor was isolated from a man aged 18 to 30 who received the YFV17D yellow fever vaccine. The material was PBMCs, obtained about 20 days after the first yellow fever vaccination. For the CDR3, the DNA is TGTGCCATCAGTGAGTCCGCGGGGGGGCCTCAGCCCCAGCATTTT. Amino acid sequence: CAISESAGGPQPQHF.